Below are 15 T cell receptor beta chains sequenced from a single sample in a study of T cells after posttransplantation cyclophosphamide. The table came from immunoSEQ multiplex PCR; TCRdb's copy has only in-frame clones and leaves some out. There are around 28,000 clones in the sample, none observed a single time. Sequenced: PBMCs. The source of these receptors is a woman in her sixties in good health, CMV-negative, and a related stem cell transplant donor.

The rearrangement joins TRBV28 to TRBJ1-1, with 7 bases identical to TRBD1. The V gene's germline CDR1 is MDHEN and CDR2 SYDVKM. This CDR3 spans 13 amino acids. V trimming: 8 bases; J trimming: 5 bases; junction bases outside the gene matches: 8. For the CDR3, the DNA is TGTGCCAGCGAACCGGGACAGAGGACTGAAGCTTTCTTT. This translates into CASEPGQRTEAFF.

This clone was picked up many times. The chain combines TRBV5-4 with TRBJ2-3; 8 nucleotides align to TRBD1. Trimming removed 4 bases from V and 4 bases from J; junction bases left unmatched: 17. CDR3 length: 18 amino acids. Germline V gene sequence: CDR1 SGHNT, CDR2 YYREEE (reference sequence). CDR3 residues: CASSLRMGSGGAADTQYF. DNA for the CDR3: TGTGCCAGCAGCCTCCGGATGGGGTCAGGGGGCGCAGCAGATACGCAGTATTTT.

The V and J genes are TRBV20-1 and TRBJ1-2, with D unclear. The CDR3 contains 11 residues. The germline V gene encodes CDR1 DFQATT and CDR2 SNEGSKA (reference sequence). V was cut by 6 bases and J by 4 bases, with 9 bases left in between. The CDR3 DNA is TGCAGTGCAACCGAGGTCTATGGCTACACCTTC. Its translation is CSATEVYGYTF.

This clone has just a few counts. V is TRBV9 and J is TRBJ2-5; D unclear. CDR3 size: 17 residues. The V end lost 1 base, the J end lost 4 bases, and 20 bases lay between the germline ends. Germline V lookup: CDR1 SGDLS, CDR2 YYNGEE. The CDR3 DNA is TGTGCCAGCAGCGTAACCCCTTCGACTCGTACGGCAGAGACCCAGTACTTC. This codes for CASSVTPSTRTAETQYF.

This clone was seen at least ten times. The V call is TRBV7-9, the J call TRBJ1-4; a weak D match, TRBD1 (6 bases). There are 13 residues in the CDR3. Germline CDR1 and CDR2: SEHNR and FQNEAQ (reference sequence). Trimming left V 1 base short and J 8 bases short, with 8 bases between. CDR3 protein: CASSLEGGEKLFF. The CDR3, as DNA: TGTGCCAGCAGCTTAGAAGGGGGAGAAAAACTGTTTTTT.

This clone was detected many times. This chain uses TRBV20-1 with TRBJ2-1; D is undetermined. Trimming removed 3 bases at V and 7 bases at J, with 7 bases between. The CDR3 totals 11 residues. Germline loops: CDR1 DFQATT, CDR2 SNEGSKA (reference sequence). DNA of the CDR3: TGCAGTGCTAGTGGCAGGAATGAGCAGTTCTTC. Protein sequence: CSASGRNEQFF.

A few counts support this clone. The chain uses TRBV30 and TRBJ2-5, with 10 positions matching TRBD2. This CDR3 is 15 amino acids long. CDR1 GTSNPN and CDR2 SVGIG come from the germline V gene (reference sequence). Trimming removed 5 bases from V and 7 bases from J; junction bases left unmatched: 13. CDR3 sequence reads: CAWERSGRAGVTQYF. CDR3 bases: TGTGCCTGGGAAAGGAGCGGGAGGGCAGGCGTGACCCAGTACTTC.

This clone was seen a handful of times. CDR3 in DNA: TGTGCCAGCAGATCCCGCGGGGGGACCAAAAACATTCAGTACTTC. Protein product: CASRSRGGTKNIQYF. The chain uses TRBV5-6 and TRBJ2-4, with 8 bases fitting TRBD2. The CDR3 length is 15 residues. Trimming cost V 5 bases and J 2 bases; bases outside gene matches: 6. The V gene's germline CDR1 is SGHDT and CDR2 YYEEEE.

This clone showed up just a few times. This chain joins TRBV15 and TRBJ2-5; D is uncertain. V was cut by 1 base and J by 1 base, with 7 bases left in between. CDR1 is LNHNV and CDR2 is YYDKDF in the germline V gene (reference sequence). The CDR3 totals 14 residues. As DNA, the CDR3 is TGTGCCACCAGCAGAGTGGGCAGCCAAGAGACCCAGTACTTC. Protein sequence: CATSRVGSQETQYF.

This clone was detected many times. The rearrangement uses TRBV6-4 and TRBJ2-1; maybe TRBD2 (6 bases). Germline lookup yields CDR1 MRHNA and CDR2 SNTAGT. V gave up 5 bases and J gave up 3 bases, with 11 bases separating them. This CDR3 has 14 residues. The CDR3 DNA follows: TGTGCCAGCAGTCCTGGGGGGAGCTACAATGAGCAGTTCTTC. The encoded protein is CASSPGGSYNEQFF.

CDR3 nucleotides: TGTGCCAGCAGTTTGATAGCGGCAGATACGCAGTATTTT. Translated: CASSLIAADTQYF. The rearrangement uses TRBV6-5 and TRBJ2-3; possibly TRBD2 for D (6 bases). This CDR3 is 13 amino acids long. Trimming took 4 bases from V and 4 from J, leaving 9 bases between them. Germline-derived CDR1 and CDR2 are MNHEY and SVGAGI.

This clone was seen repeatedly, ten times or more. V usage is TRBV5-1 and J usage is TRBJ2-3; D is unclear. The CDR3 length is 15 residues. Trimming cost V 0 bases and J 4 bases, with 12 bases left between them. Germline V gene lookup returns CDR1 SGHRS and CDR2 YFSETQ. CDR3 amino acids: CASSLVANQADTQYF. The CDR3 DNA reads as TGCGCCAGCAGCTTGGTGGCCAACCAGGCAGATACGCAGTATTTT.

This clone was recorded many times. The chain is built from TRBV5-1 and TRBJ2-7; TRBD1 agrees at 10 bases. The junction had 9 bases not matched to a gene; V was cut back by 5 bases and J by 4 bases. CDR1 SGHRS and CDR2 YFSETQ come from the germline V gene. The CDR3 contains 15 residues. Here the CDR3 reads CASRRSGTGEYEQYF. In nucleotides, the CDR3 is TGCGCCAGCAGGAGGAGCGGGACAGGGGAGTACGAGCAGTACTTC.

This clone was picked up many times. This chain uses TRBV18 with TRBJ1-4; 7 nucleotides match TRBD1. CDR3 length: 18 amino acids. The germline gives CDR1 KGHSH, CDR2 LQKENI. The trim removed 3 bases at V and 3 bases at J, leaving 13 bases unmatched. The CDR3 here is CASSPLPGQPGSNEKLFF. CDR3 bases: TGTGCCAGCTCACCCTTACCGGGACAGCCAGGTTCTAATGAAAAACTGTTTTTT.

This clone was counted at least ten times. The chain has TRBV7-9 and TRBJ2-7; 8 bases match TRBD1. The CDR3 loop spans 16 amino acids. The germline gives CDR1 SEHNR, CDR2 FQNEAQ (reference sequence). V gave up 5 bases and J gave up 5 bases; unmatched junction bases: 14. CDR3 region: CASSPTRVRGQNEQYF. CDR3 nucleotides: TGTGCCAGCAGCCCTACTCGGGTCAGGGGGCAAAACGAGCAGTACTTC. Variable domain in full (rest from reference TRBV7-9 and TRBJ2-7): DTGVSQNPRHKITKRGQNVTFRCDPISEHNRLYWYRQTLGQGPEFLTYFQNEAQLEKSRLLSDRFSAERPKGSFSTLEIQRTEQGDSAMYLCASSPTRVRGQNEQYFGPGTRLTVT.